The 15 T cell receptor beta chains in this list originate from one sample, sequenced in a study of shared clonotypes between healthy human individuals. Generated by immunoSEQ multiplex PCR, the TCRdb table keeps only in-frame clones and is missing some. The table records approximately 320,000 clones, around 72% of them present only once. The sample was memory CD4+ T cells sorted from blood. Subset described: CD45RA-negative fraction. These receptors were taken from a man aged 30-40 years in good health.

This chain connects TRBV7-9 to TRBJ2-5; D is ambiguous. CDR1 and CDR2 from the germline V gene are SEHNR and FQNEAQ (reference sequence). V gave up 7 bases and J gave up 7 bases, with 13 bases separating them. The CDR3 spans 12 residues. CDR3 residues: CASTSTHGTQYF. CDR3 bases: TGTGCCAGCACTTCGACCCATGGGACCCAGTACTTC.

The CDR3 DNA sequence: TGTGCCTGGAGTGTAAGGCGGGAGGGCGAGCAGTACTTC. Translating gives CAWSVRREGEQYF. The J gene is TRBJ2-7, the V gene TRBV30, with 9 nucleotides matching TRBD2. J was trimmed by 6 bases and V by 0 bases; bases with no gene match: 3. This CDR3 region has 13 residues. CDR1 is GTSNPN, CDR2 SVGIG, per germline (reference sequence).

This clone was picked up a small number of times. The CDR3 coding sequence is TGTGCCAGCAGCGGACCGGGACTAGCGTCGCACGAGCAGTACTTC. It translates to CASSGPGLASHEQYF. The chain combines TRBV5-4 with TRBJ2-7; 10 bases line up with TRBD2. The CDR3 is 15 amino acids. After removal of 4 bases from V and 5 bases from J, the junction contained 9 bases not matched to a gene. Germline V lookup: CDR1 SGHNT, CDR2 YYREEE (reference sequence). The whole variable domain, remainder taken from reference TRBV5-4 and TRBJ2-7, is ETGVTQSPTHLIKTRGQQVTLRCSSQSGHNTVSWYQQALGQGPQFIFQYYREEENGRGNFPPRFSGLQFPNYSSELNVNALELDDSALYLCASSGPGLASHEQYFGPGTRLTVT.

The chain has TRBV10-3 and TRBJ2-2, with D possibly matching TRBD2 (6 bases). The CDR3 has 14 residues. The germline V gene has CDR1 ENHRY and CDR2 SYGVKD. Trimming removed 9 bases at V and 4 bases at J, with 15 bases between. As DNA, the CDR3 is TGTGCCATACGTGGGGGGATGGGCACCGGGGAGCTGTTTTTT. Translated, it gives CAIRGGMGTGELFF.

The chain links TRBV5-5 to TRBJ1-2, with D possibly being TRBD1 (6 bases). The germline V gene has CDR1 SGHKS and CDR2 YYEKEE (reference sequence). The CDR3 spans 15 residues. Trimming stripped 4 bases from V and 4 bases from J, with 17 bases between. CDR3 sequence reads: CASSMDSVTTYGYTF. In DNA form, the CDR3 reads TGTGCCAGCAGCATGGACAGCGTCACTACCTATGGCTACACCTTC.

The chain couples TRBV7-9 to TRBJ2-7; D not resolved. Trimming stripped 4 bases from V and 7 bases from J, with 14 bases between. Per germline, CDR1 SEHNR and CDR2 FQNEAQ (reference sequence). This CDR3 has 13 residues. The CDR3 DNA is TGTGCCAGCAGCTCGCGGACGGCCTTGGAGCAGTACTTC. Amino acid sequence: CASSSRTALEQYF.

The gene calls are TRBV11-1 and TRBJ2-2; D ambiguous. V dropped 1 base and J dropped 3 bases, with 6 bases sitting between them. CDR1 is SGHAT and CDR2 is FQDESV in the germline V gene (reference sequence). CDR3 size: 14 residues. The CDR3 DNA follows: TGTGCCAGCAGCTTAGTAGGGTACACCGGGGAGCTGTTTTTT. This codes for CASSLVGYTGELFF.

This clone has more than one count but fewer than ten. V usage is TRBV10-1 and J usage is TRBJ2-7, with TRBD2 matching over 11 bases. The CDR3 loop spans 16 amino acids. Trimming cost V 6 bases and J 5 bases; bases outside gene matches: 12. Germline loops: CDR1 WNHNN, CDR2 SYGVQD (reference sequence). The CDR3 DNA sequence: TGCGCCAGCAGCCCAGCCTTAGCGGGAGGGCTCCACGAGCAGTACTTC. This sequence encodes CASSPALAGGLHEQYF.

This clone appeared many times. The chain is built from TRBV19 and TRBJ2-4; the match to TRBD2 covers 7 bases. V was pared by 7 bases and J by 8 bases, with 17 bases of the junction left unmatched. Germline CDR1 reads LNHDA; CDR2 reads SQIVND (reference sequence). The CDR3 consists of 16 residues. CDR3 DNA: TGTGCCAGTACCCTCGGGGGGTCGGACGCGAGAGACATTCAGTACTTC. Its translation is CASTLGGSDARDIQYF. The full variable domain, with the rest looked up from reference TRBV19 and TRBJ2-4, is DGGITQSPKYLFRKEGQNVTLSCEQNLNHDAMYWYRQDPGQGLRLIYYSQIVNDFQKGDIAEGYSVSREKKESFPLTVTSAQKNPTAFYLCASTLGGSDARDIQYFGAGTRLSVL.

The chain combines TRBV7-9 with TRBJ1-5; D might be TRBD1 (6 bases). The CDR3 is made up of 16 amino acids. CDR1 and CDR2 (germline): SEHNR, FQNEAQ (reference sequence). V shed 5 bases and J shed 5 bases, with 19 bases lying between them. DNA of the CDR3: TGTGCCAGCAGCCCGATGATCTCGGGGGCCCATCAGCCCCAGCATTTT. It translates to CASSPMISGAHQPQHF.

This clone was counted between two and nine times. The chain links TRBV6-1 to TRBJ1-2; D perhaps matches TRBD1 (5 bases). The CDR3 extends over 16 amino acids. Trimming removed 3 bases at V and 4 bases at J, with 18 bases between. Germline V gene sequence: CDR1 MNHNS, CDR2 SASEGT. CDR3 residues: CASSDGAGNLLYGYTF. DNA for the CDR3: TGTGCCAGCAGTGATGGGGCAGGGAACCTCCTCTATGGCTACACCTTC.

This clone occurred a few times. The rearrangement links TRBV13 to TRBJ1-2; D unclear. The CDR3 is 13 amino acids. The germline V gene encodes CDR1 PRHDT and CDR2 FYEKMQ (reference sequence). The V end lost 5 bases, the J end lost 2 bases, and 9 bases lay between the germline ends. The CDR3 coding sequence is TGTGCCAGCAGCCCCCGGAGGAACTATGGCTACACCTTC. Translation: CASSPRRNYGYTF.

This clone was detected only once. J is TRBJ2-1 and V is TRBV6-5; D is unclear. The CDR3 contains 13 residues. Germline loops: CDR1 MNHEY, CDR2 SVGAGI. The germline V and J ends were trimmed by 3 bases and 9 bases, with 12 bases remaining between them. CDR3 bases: TGTGCCAGCAGTTATTCCGACGGTGGTGAGCAGTTCTTC. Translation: CASSYSDGGEQFF.

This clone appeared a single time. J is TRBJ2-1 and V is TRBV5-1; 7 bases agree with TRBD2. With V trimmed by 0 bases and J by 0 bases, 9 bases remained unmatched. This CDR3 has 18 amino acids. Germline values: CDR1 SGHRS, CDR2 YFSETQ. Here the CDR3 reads CASSLVPAGLASYNEQFF. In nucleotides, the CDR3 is TGCGCCAGCAGCTTGGTTCCAGCGGGGTTAGCCTCCTACAATGAGCAGTTCTTC.

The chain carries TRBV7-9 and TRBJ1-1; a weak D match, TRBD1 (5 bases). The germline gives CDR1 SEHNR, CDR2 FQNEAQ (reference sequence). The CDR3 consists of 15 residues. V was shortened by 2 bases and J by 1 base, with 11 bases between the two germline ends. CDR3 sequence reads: CASSLSVTENTEAFF. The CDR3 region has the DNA TGTGCCAGCAGCTTATCCGTGACAGAGAACACTGAAGCTTTCTTT.